This T cell receptor beta chain was sequenced for a study of blood T cell repertoires in COVID-19. On the study more broadly: COVID-19 samples collected from the United States, Italy and Spain covered acute and convalescent phases.

Generated by immunoSEQ multiplex PCR, the TCRdb table keeps only in-frame clones and is missing some. The sample has roughly 320,000 clones; about nine tenths are singletons. Looked up from germline, CDR1 is LGHDT and CDR2 is YNNKEL (reference sequence). The V segment lost 3 bases and the J segment 3 bases; nucleotides outside the gene matches: 8. CDR3 length equals 15 residues. The source is a woman in her forties or fifties with COVID-19, enrolled during active disease. V usage is TRBV3-1 (or the pseudogene TRBV3-2) and J usage is TRBJ2-7, with TRBD2 matching over 7 bases. Input material: peripheral blood. CDR3 in DNA: TGTGCCAGCAGCCACGGGACTACCCCCTTCTACGAGCAGTACTTC. It translates to CASSHGTTPFYEQYF.